Listed below are T cell receptor beta chains from one sample, sequenced in a study of response to subunit inactivated influenza vaccine. Each CDR3 protein gets one entry after TCRdb re-called the RT-PCR reads with MiXCR. Seen here are 290,000 or so distinct CDR3 sequences, roughly 22% observed once, and the top ten hold 10%. The sample in question was PBMCs from blood, obtained about 19 months after vaccination. These receptors were collected from a man aged 50-75 years who received an inactivated influenza vaccine. CDR3s include the opening cysteine and the closing phenylalanine or tryptophan. Each record gives: clone size, V gene, D gene, J gene, CDR3 DNA, CDR3 protein. A D gene is named only where the DNA matches it firmly. The size of a clone is reported for some rows only, either as once, few or many, or as a class for expanded clones.

abundance: few; v_gene: TRBV12-3/TRBV12-4; d_gene: .; j_gene: TRBJ1-3; CDR3nt: TGTGCCAGCAGTTTAGTGGCGGTCGTGGACACCATATATTTT; CDR3aa: CASSLVAVVDTIYF
abundance: many; v_gene: TRBV7-2; d_gene: .; j_gene: TRBJ1-3; CDR3nt: TGTGCCAGCAGCTTAGGGCACGCGAGGGGCTCTGGAAACACCATATATTTT; CDR3aa: CASSLGHARGSGNTIYF
abundance: .; v_gene: TRBV20-1; d_gene: .; j_gene: TRBJ2-3; CDR3nt: TGCAGTGCTAGCTCGCGGAGTGCCACAGATACGCAGTATTTT; CDR3aa: CSASSRSATDTQYF
abundance: few; v_gene: TRBV29-1; d_gene: TRBD1; j_gene: TRBJ1-2; CDR3nt: TGCAGCGTTGAAGCGACGACAGGGCTCATTGGCTACACCTTC; CDR3aa: CSVEATTGLIGYTF
abundance: .; v_gene: TRBV12-3/TRBV12-4; d_gene: TRBD2; j_gene: TRBJ2-4; CDR3nt: TGTGCCAGCAGTGGGGAGGGACTAGCGGGGGATTTAAGAGCCAAAAACATTCAGTACTTC; CDR3aa: CASSGEGLAGDLRAKNIQYF
abundance: few; v_gene: TRBV7-2; d_gene: TRBD2; j_gene: TRBJ2-1; CDR3nt: TGTGCCAGCAGCCCGAGCGTGACTAGCCATGAGCAGTTCTTC; CDR3aa: CASSPSVTSHEQFF
abundance: few; v_gene: TRBV5-8; d_gene: .; j_gene: TRBJ1-5; CDR3nt: TGTGCCAGCAGCTTGGTTGACAGAAACAATCAGCCCCAGCATTTT; CDR3aa: CASSLVDRNNQPQHF
abundance: few; v_gene: TRBV7-2; d_gene: TRBD2; j_gene: TRBJ2-5; CDR3nt: TGTGCCAGCAGCCCGGGACTACCAAGGACCCAGTACTTC; CDR3aa: CASSPGLPRTQYF
abundance: .; v_gene: TRBV18; d_gene: TRBD1; j_gene: TRBJ1-2; CDR3nt: TGTGCCAGCTCACCGACAGGGGGCATCGGTTCTAACTATGGCTACACCTTC; CDR3aa: CASSPTGGIGSNYGYTF
abundance: few; v_gene: TRBV6-1; d_gene: .; j_gene: TRBJ1-4; CDR3nt: TGTGCCAGCAGTGAGGGGGGAACTAATGAAAAACTGTTTTTT; CDR3aa: CASSEGGTNEKLFF
abundance: few; v_gene: TRBV9; d_gene: TRBD1; j_gene: TRBJ1-1; CDR3nt: TGTGCCAGCAGCGTATCGGACAGGGCGAACACTGAAGCTTTCTTT; CDR3aa: CASSVSDRANTEAFF
abundance: .; v_gene: TRBV20-1; d_gene: .; j_gene: TRBJ1-5; CDR3nt: TGCAGTGCTAGAGATGTTTCCAGGGGAGCCAATCAGCCCCAGCATTTT; CDR3aa: CSARDVSRGANQPQHF
abundance: .; v_gene: TRBV5-4; d_gene: .; j_gene: TRBJ1-2; CDR3nt: TGTGCCAGCAGCTTGCAGGGTACAGACTATGGCTACACCTTC; CDR3aa: CASSLQGTDYGYTF
abundance: .; v_gene: TRBV2; d_gene: .; j_gene: TRBJ2-5; CDR3nt: TGTGCCAGCAGTGCGGGTTCGGGGGACTTC; CDR3aa: CASSAGSGDF
abundance: few; v_gene: TRBV2; d_gene: .; j_gene: TRBJ1-1; CDR3nt: TGTGCCAGCAGTCGACAAGGGACGGCTGAAGCTTTCTTT; CDR3aa: CASSRQGTAEAFF
abundance: .; v_gene: TRBV5-1; d_gene: .; j_gene: TRBJ2-7; CDR3nt: TGCGCCAGCAGCTTGTGGGGGAAGGGTCTCCAGCAGTACTTC; CDR3aa: CASSLWGKGLQQYF
abundance: .; v_gene: TRBV19; d_gene: TRBD1; j_gene: TRBJ2-1; CDR3nt: TGTGCCAGCTCTCGGACAGGGTATGTCAATGAGCAGTTCTTC; CDR3aa: CASSRTGYVNEQFF
abundance: .; v_gene: TRBV5-1; d_gene: TRBD2; j_gene: TRBJ2-1; CDR3nt: TGCGCCAGCAGCCGACCGGGGGAGCGGGGGGGTCCCAACTACCACAATGAGCAGTTCTTC; CDR3aa: CASSRPGERGGPNYHNEQFF
abundance: .; v_gene: TRBV5-1; d_gene: .; j_gene: TRBJ2-2; CDR3nt: TGCGCCAGCAGCTTGTACAGGGAGAACACCGGGGAGCTGTTTTTT; CDR3aa: CASSLYRENTGELFF
abundance: many; v_gene: TRBV5-1; d_gene: .; j_gene: TRBJ1-1; CDR3nt: TGCGCCAGCAGCTATACAGTGAACACTGAAGCTTTCTTT; CDR3aa: CASSYTVNTEAFF
abundance: few; v_gene: TRBV20-1; d_gene: .; j_gene: TRBJ1-2; CDR3nt: TGCAGTGCCCCGGCAAGCTATGGCTACACCTTC; CDR3aa: CSAPASYGYTF
abundance: .; v_gene: TRBV5-1; d_gene: .; j_gene: TRBJ2-2; CDR3nt: TGCGCCAGCAGGCGACAGGTCTCGAACACCGGGGAGCTGTTTTTT; CDR3aa: CASRRQVSNTGELFF
abundance: .; v_gene: TRBV5-1; d_gene: TRBD1; j_gene: TRBJ1-4; CDR3nt: TGCGCCAGCAGCTTGATAGGAGGACAGGGGGGTGAAAAACTGTTTTTT; CDR3aa: CASSLIGGQGGEKLFF
abundance: many; v_gene: TRBV10-3; d_gene: .; j_gene: TRBJ1-2; CDR3nt: TGTGCCATCAGTGATAATTCCGGCTATGGCTACACCTTC; CDR3aa: CAISDNSGYGYTF
abundance: few; v_gene: TRBV19; d_gene: TRBD2; j_gene: TRBJ2-7; CDR3nt: TGTGCCAGTAGTATTAAGGTCGCGGGGGTCGAGCAGTACTTC; CDR3aa: CASSIKVAGVEQYF
abundance: .; v_gene: TRBV7-3; d_gene: TRBD2; j_gene: TRBJ2-1; CDR3nt: TGTGCCAGCAGCTTAGACAGCGGGACCAATGAGCAGTTCTTC; CDR3aa: CASSLDSGTNEQFF
abundance: .; v_gene: TRBV7-3; d_gene: .; j_gene: TRBJ2-1; CDR3nt: TGTGCCAGCAGCTTAAAACGGTTGGGGGACAATGAGCAGTTCTTC; CDR3aa: CASSLKRLGDNEQFF
abundance: .; v_gene: TRBV28; d_gene: TRBD1; j_gene: TRBJ2-7; CDR3nt: TGTGCCAGCAGGGATCTTACGGGACAGGTCTACGAGCAGTACTTC; CDR3aa: CASRDLTGQVYEQYF
abundance: few; v_gene: TRBV12-3/TRBV12-4; d_gene: TRBD1; j_gene: TRBJ1-2; CDR3nt: TGTGCCAGCAGTTACAGGGGGCCCCGGTTAGGGTATGGCTACACCTTC; CDR3aa: CASSYRGPRLGYGYTF
abundance: .; v_gene: TRBV28; d_gene: .; j_gene: TRBJ1-2; CDR3nt: TGTGCCAGCAGTTCCCTGGTTCAGAACTATGGCTACACCTTC; CDR3aa: CASSSLVQNYGYTF
abundance: few; v_gene: TRBV7-9; d_gene: .; j_gene: TRBJ1-3; CDR3nt: TGTGCCAGCAGCCCAACGACAGTAGGGACGACTGGAAACACCATATATTTT; CDR3aa: CASSPTTVGTTGNTIYF
abundance: .; v_gene: TRBV7-9; d_gene: .; j_gene: TRBJ2-7; CDR3nt: TGTGCCAGCAGCCTTTCCGGGACTCCTCGCGAGCAGTACTTC; CDR3aa: CASSLSGTPREQYF
abundance: .; v_gene: TRBV15; d_gene: .; j_gene: TRBJ2-5; CDR3nt: TGTGCCACCAGAGACTGGGGAGAGAAGGCCCAGTACTTC; CDR3aa: CATRDWGEKAQYF
abundance: .; v_gene: TRBV3-1; d_gene: TRBD2; j_gene: TRBJ2-5; CDR3nt: TGTGCCAGCAGCCAAGTCCTAGCGGGACAAGAGACCCAGTACTTC; CDR3aa: CASSQVLAGQETQYF
abundance: many; v_gene: TRBV6-1; d_gene: .; j_gene: TRBJ1-5; CDR3nt: TGTGCCAGCAGCCCCTGGGAGGGCCAGCCCCAGCATTTT; CDR3aa: CASSPWEGQPQHF
abundance: few; v_gene: TRBV20-1; d_gene: .; j_gene: TRBJ2-7; CDR3nt: TGCAGTGCTAGAGTTGGGTACGAGCAGTACTTC; CDR3aa: CSARVGYEQYF
abundance: many; v_gene: TRBV4-2; d_gene: .; j_gene: TRBJ1-1; CDR3nt: TGTGCCAGCAGCCAAAGGCCCGGGGAGGGCACTGAAGCTTTCTTT; CDR3aa: CASSQRPGEGTEAFF
abundance: .; v_gene: TRBV9; d_gene: .; j_gene: TRBJ1-2; CDR3nt: TGTGCCAGCAGCGTTTCGTTCTATGGCTACACCTTC; CDR3aa: CASSVSFYGYTF
abundance: .; v_gene: TRBV24-1; d_gene: .; j_gene: TRBJ2-5; CDR3nt: TGTGCCACCAGTCGCGGGTACCAAGAGACCCAGTACTTC; CDR3aa: CATSRGYQETQYF
abundance: few; v_gene: TRBV20-1; d_gene: .; j_gene: TRBJ1-5; CDR3nt: TGCAGTGCTAGCCCGGCGACCCTTAGCAATCAGCCCCAGCATTTT; CDR3aa: CSASPATLSNQPQHF
abundance: few; v_gene: TRBV20-1; d_gene: .; j_gene: TRBJ1-1; CDR3nt: TGCAGTGCTACCCCCGGACAGAACACTGAAGCTTTCTTT; CDR3aa: CSATPGQNTEAFF
abundance: .; v_gene: TRBV29-1; d_gene: TRBD2; j_gene: TRBJ2-3; CDR3nt: TGCAGCGCCCGGCCCGGGGGGAGCACAGATACGCAGTATTTT; CDR3aa: CSARPGGSTDTQYF
abundance: few; v_gene: TRBV6-2/TRBV6-3; d_gene: TRBD1; j_gene: TRBJ1-6; CDR3nt: TGTGCCAGCAGGCCTACCTTCAGGGGGCAAAATTCACCCCTCCACTTT; CDR3aa: CASRPTFRGQNSPLHF
abundance: many; v_gene: TRBV6-5; d_gene: .; j_gene: TRBJ1-5; CDR3nt: TGTGCCAGCAGTTACTCTGGGAATAGCAATCAGCCCCAGCATTTT; CDR3aa: CASSYSGNSNQPQHF
abundance: .; v_gene: TRBV12-5; d_gene: .; j_gene: TRBJ2-7; CDR3nt: TGTGCTAGTGGTACGGGACGGTTCGTGCAGTACTTC; CDR3aa: CASGTGRFVQYF
abundance: .; v_gene: TRBV20-1; d_gene: TRBD2; j_gene: TRBJ2-1; CDR3nt: TGCAGTGCTCCAAAACTAGCGCTTAACTACAATGAGCAGTTCTTC; CDR3aa: CSAPKLALNYNEQFF
abundance: .; v_gene: TRBV18; d_gene: .; j_gene: TRBJ1-2; CDR3nt: TGTGCCAGCTCACCATTATGGACCAAAGGGGAAAACACCTATGGCTACACCTTC; CDR3aa: CASSPLWTKGENTYGYTF
abundance: .; v_gene: TRBV11-2; d_gene: TRBD1; j_gene: TRBJ2-2; CDR3nt: TGTGCCAGCAGCCTACTACTATTCGGGACAGCGAACACCGGGGAGCTGTTTTTT; CDR3aa: CASSLLLFGTANTGELFF
abundance: many; v_gene: TRBV7-8; d_gene: .; j_gene: TRBJ1-5; CDR3nt: TGTGCCAGCAGCCCAACGCGTCAGCCCCAGCATTTT; CDR3aa: CASSPTRQPQHF
abundance: .; v_gene: TRBV20-1; d_gene: TRBD1; j_gene: TRBJ1-2; CDR3nt: TGCAGTGCTAGCTCAAGCTACAGGGGAAATAACCATGGCTACACCTTC; CDR3aa: CSASSSYRGNNHGYTF
abundance: .; v_gene: TRBV28; d_gene: .; j_gene: TRBJ1-6; CDR3nt: TGTGCCAGCAGAGGGGGGGGATCGGCCCTCCACTTT; CDR3aa: CASRGGGSALHF
abundance: few; v_gene: TRBV5-1; d_gene: TRBD2; j_gene: TRBJ2-6; CDR3nt: TGCGCCAGCAGCTCCCGGAGCGGGGGAATTACCGGGGCCAACGTCCTGACTTTC; CDR3aa: CASSSRSGGITGANVLTF
abundance: .; v_gene: TRBV12-3/TRBV12-4; d_gene: .; j_gene: TRBJ2-7; CDR3nt: TGTGCCAGCAGTAGACAGGCGGGCTACGAGCAGTACTTC; CDR3aa: CASSRQAGYEQYF
abundance: few; v_gene: TRBV6-2/TRBV6-3; d_gene: TRBD1; j_gene: TRBJ1-1; CDR3nt: TGTGCCAGCAGAACAAACCGGGACAGACTCGGGGGAGCTTTCTTT; CDR3aa: CASRTNRDRLGGAFF
abundance: .; v_gene: TRBV28; d_gene: .; j_gene: TRBJ2-1; CDR3nt: TGTGCCAGCAGTTCCCGAGGGAGTTCCTCCTACAATGAGCAGTTCTTC; CDR3aa: CASSSRGSSSYNEQFF
abundance: few; v_gene: TRBV28; d_gene: TRBD1; j_gene: TRBJ1-2; CDR3nt: TGTGCCAGCAGCCACGGACAGGGGGTATACTATGGCTACACCTTC; CDR3aa: CASSHGQGVYYGYTF
abundance: .; v_gene: TRBV6-2/TRBV6-3; d_gene: .; j_gene: TRBJ1-5; CDR3nt: TGTGCCAGCAGGTACTCTCAGGGGCGGGGAGATCAGCCCCAGCATTTT; CDR3aa: CASRYSQGRGDQPQHF